The 14 T cell receptor beta chains given below trace back to one sample, sequenced in a study of T-cell memory formation after mild COVID-19. In TCRdb, the 5' RACE reads were re-called with MiXCR into one record per CDR3 protein. The profile shows about 560,000 distinct CDR3 sequences, approximately 19% of them singletons. Specimen: PBMCs or a T cell subset sorted from them (not recorded which). The receptors were sampled from an adult woman who had mild COVID-19 (a few samples of this study predate the infection). Cell type and time point are not known.

V is TRBV24-1 and J is TRBJ2-4; 13 nucleotides agree with TRBD2. Unmatched junction bases numbered 7, after V lost 4 bases and J lost 8 bases. The CDR3 runs 16 residues. CDR1 is KGHDR and CDR2 is SFDVKD in the germline V gene. CDR3 in amino acids: CATSDSGLAGADIQYF. CDR3 in DNA: TGTGCCACCAGTGACTCTGGACTAGCGGGAGCTGACATTCAGTACTTC.

This chain links TRBV2 with TRBJ1-1; D is unclear. Trimming shortened V by 3 bases and J by 4 bases, and 12 bases separated the two germline ends. This CDR3 region has 14 residues. Germline CDR1 SNHLY, CDR2 FYNNEI. Here the CDR3 reads CASSEKHLGTEAFF. CDR3 in DNA: TGTGCCAGCAGTGAGAAGCATCTAGGCACTGAAGCTTTCTTT.

This clonotype was observed a few times. The chain uses TRBV29-1 and TRBJ2-1, with 9 bases fitting TRBD2. CDR1 is SQVTM, CDR2 ANQGSEA, per germline. J lost 3 bases, V lost 3 bases, and 9 bases had no gene match. CDR3 length: 16 amino acids. CDR3 bases: TGCAGCGTTGATCGCGGGAGGGGGATCTTCTACAATGAGCAGTTCTTC. Amino acids: CSVDRGRGIFYNEQFF.

The rearrangement uses TRBV6-4 and TRBJ2-2, with TRBD1 matching 7 bases. Germline CDR1 MRHNA, CDR2 SNTAGT. This CDR3 contains 16 residues. V lost 6 bases, J lost 1 base, and 8 bases stayed unmatched. In nucleotides, the CDR3 is TGTGCCAGCAGAGATTTACAGGGGCAGAACACCGGGGAGCTGTTTTTT. Its translation: CASRDLQGQNTGELFF.

CDR3 amino acids: CSVRGQGAYEQYF. The CDR3 DNA reads TGCAGCGTTCGCGGACAGGGTGCCTACGAGCAGTACTTC. The chain is built from TRBV29-1 and TRBJ2-7; the match to TRBD1 covers 8 bases. Unmatched junction bases numbered 5, after V lost 5 bases and J lost 2 bases. The CDR3 loop spans 13 amino acids. Germline CDR1 and CDR2: SQVTM and ANQGSEA.

The gene calls are TRBV6-2 or TRBV6-3 and TRBJ2-2; possibly TRBD1 or TRBD2 for D (5 bases each). V lost 9 bases and J 0 bases, leaving 14 bases between the germline ends. CDR1 and CDR2 from the germline V gene are MNHEY and SVGEGT. The CDR3 is made up of 15 amino acids. The CDR3 is CARYGTYANTGELFF. In nucleotides, the CDR3 is TGTGCCAGATACGGGACGTACGCGAACACCGGGGAGCTGTTTTTT.

This clonotype was counted between two and nine times. The CDR3 loop is CASSLVTGTWNEQFF. CDR3 DNA: TGTGCCAGCAGCTTAGTAACCGGGACTTGGAATGAGCAGTTCTTC. The genes are TRBV7-9 and TRBJ2-1, with D tentatively TRBD2 (6 bases). There are 15 residues in the CDR3. V was pared by 1 base and J by 7 bases, with 14 bases between. Germline V gene data show CDR1 as SEHNR and CDR2 as FQNEAQ (reference sequence).

This clonotype occurred a few times. The chain recombines TRBV10-3 with TRBJ2-2; TRBD2 aligns across 7 bases. The J segment lost 6 bases and the V segment lost 6 bases, leaving 1 base of the junction unmatched. Germline values: CDR1 ENHRY, CDR2 SYGVKD. The CDR3 is 12 amino acids. CDR3 coding DNA: TGTGCCATCAGGCTAGCGGCCGGGGAGCTGTTTTTT. Translation gives CAIRLAAGELFF.

This clonotype was detected only a few times. In nucleotides, the CDR3 is TGTGCCAGCAGCTTAGTGGGGACTAGCGGAGAGCAGTACTTC. As protein: CASSLVGTSGEQYF. V usage is TRBV7-2 and J usage is TRBJ2-7, with TRBD2 matching 11 bases. This CDR3 region has 14 residues. V lost 1 base and J lost 7; bases outside the gene matches: 3. In germline, CDR1 is SGHTA, CDR2 FQGNSA.

The V call is TRBV24-1, the J call TRBJ2-3; no clear D gene. The CDR3 spans 14 residues. Germline lookup yields CDR1 KGHDR and CDR2 SFDVKD. Trimming removed 3 bases at V and 4 bases at J, with 10 bases between. CDR3: CATSDARRADTQYF. CDR3 nucleotide sequence: TGTGCCACCAGTGATGCCAGAAGGGCAGATACGCAGTATTTT.

Ten or more counts support this clonotype. The chain joins TRBV7-2 to TRBJ2-1, with 7 bases aligning to TRBD2. The germline CDR1 and CDR2 sequences are SGHTA and FQGNSA. The trim removed 4 bases at V and 8 bases at J, leaving 5 bases unmatched. This CDR3 has 13 amino acids. CDR3 nucleotide sequence: TGTGCCAGCAGCTACGGACTAGTTGATGAGCAGTTCTTC. Its translation is CASSYGLVDEQFF.

This clonotype was counted a few times. The chain joins TRBV10-3 to TRBJ1-1; the D gene is possibly TRBD1 (5 bases). This CDR3 comprises 16 residues. V was cut by 0 bases and J by 10 bases, with 21 bases left in between. Germline CDR1 reads ENHRY; CDR2 reads SYGVKD. CDR3 in DNA: TGTGCCATCAGTGAGTCGGAGGGGCAGGCGACTCGGGGAGCTTTCTTT. It yields the protein CAISESEGQATRGAFF.

This clonotype has just a few counts. The chain employs TRBV7-2 and TRBJ1-1; 7 bases fit TRBD1. The CDR3 has 17 amino acids. J was trimmed by 1 base and V by 0 bases; bases with no gene match: 8. CDR1 SGHTA and CDR2 FQGNSA come from the germline V gene. For the CDR3, the DNA is TGTGCCAGCAGCTTAGCGCTTGAAAGGGGGCGGAACACTGAAGCTTTCTTT. Translation: CASSLALERGRNTEAFF.

The chain has TRBV2 and TRBJ1-2; D remains unclear. The CDR3 spans 13 residues. The V and J ends lost 1 base and 5 bases respectively, with 8 bases between them. CDR1 SNHLY and CDR2 FYNNEI come from the germline V gene. CDR3 region: CASSEGLRYGYTF. CDR3 DNA: TGTGCCAGCAGTGAAGGATTGCGATATGGCTACACCTTC.